The clone carrying this T cell receptor (beta chain) was recorded a few times. Its cognate antigen is unknown. Via MiXCR, TCRdb re-called the reads, giving one row per CDR3 protein. The data show about 83,000 distinct CDR3 sequences, approximately 43% seen once. This specimen belongs to a study of T cell repertoires in cytomegalovirus infection. Regarding the study as a whole: Clonotype analysis showed dominance of the ex vivo response by HLA-C-restricted CMV-specific TCR beta clonotypes.

The CDR3 runs to 15 residues. Trimming took 5 bases from V and 0 from J, leaving 8 bases between them. The V gene's germline CDR1 is MNHGY and CDR2 SAAAGT. Sequencing used CD8+ T cells from cultured PBMCs, obtained from culture after CMV antigen stimulation. This sequence was found in a human donor in good health (CMV status not recorded). Some clones in this sample may be carry-over from other donors' samples. The chain recombines TRBV6-8 with TRBJ2-6, with no clear D. The CDR3 spells CASSGYFSGANVLTF. CDR3 in DNA: TGTGCCAGCAGTGGCTATTTCTCTGGGGCCAACGTCCTGACTTTC.